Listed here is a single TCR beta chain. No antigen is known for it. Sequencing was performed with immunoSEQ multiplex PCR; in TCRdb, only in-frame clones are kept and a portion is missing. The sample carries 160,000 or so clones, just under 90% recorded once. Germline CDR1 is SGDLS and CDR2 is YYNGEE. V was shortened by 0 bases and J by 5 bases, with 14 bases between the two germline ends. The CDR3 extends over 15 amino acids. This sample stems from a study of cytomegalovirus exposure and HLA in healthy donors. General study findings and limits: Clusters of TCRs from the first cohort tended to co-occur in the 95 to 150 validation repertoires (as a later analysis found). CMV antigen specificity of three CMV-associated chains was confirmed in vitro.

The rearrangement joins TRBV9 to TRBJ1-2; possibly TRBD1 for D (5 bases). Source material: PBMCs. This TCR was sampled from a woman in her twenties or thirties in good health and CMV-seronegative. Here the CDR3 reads CASSVGEGREYGYTF. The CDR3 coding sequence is TGTGCCAGCAGCGTAGGGGAGGGGCGGGAATATGGCTACACCTTC.